Included here is one T cell receptor beta chain sequence, with context. At least 7 million PBMCs were isolated per sample. This sample was taken from a study of blood T cells in healthy people across ages. In the study overall: Template switching picked up about one barcoded beta molecule for each two T cells.

V lost 6 bases and J lost 6, with 12 bases in between. Germline V gives CDR1 MNHEY, CDR2 SMNVEV (reference sequence). This CDR3 spans 13 amino acids. A J-beta primer mix and a sample-barcoded 5' primer were used in a second PCR of about 7 to 11 cycles. Tags on each cDNA molecule came from a template-switch adaptor with 12 random nucleotides. MiXCR, applied by TCRdb to the 5' RACE reads, yields one record per CDR3 protein. Of approximately 1.5 million distinct CDR3 sequences listed, roughly 43% are singletons. The sample consisted of blood. This TCR derives from a woman younger than 30 in good health. This rearrangement joins TRBV27 to TRBJ1-5; tentatively, D is TRBD1 (6 bases). The CDR3 spells CASSYRAGQPQHF. In DNA, the CDR3 is TGTGCCAGCAGCTACAGGGCCGGTCAGCCCCAGCATTTT.